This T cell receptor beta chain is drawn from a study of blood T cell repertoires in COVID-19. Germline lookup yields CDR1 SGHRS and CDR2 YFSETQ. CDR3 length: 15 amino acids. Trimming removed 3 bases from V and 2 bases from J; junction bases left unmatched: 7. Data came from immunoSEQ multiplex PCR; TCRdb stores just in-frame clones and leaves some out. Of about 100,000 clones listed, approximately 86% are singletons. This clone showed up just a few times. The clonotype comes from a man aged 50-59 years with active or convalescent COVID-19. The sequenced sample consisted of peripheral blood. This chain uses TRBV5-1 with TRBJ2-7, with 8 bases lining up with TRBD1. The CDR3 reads CASSSQGASAYEQYF. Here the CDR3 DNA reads TGCGCCAGCAGCTCCCAGGGGGCGAGCGCCTACGAGCAGTACTTC. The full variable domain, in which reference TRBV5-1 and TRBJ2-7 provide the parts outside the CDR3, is KAGVTQTPRYLIKTRGQQVTLSCSPISGHRSVSWYQQTPGQGLQFLFEYFSETQRNKGNFPGRFSGRQFSNSRSEMNVSTLELGDSALYLCASSSQGASAYEQYFGPGTRLTVT.